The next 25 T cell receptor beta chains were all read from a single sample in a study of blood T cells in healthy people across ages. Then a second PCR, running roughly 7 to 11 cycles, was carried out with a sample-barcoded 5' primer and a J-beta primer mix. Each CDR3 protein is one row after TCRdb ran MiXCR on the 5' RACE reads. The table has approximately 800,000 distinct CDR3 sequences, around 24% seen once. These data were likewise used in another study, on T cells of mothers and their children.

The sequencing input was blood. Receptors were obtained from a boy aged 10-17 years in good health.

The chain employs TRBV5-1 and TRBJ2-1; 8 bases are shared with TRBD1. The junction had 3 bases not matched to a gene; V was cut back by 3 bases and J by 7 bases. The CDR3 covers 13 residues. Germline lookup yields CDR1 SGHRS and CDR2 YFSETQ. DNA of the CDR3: TGCGCCAGCAGCTGGACAGGGCGGAATGAGCAGTTCTTC. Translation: CASSWTGRNEQFF.

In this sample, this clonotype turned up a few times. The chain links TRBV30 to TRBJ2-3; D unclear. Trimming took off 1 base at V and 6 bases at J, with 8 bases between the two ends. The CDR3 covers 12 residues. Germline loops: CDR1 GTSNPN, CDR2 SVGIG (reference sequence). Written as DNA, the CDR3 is TGTGCCTGGAGTGAATCGGGTGATACGCAGTATTTT. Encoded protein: CAWSESGDTQYF.

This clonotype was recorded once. In DNA form, the CDR3 reads TGCAGTGCTTTCGTGGGGGGGGGCTACGAGCAGTACTTC. It yields the protein CSAFVGGGYEQYF. The V gene is TRBV20-1, the J gene TRBJ2-7, with TRBD2 matching 7 bases. This CDR3 has 13 residues. Germline trimming cut 5 bases from V and 3 bases from J; bases unmatched to any gene: 7. Germline CDR1 and CDR2: DFQATT and SNEGSKA (reference sequence).

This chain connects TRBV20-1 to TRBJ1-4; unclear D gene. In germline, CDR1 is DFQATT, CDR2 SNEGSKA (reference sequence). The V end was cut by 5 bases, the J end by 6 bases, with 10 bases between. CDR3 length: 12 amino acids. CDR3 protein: CSAGPYDEKLFF. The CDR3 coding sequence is TGCAGTGCTGGGCCCTATGATGAAAAACTGTTTTTT.

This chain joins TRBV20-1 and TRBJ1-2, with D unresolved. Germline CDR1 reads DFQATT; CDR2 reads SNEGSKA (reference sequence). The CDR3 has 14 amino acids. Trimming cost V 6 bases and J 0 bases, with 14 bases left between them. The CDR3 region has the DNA TGCAGTGCCCCCCTCGCGACTTCTAACTATGGCTACACCTTC. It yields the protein CSAPLATSNYGYTF.

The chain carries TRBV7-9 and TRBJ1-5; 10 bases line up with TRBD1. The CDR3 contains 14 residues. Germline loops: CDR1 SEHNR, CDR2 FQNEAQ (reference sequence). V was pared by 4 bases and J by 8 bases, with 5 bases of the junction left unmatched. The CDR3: CASSSTGGIEPQHF. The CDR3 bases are TGTGCCAGCAGCTCGACAGGGGGCATTGAGCCCCAGCATTTT.

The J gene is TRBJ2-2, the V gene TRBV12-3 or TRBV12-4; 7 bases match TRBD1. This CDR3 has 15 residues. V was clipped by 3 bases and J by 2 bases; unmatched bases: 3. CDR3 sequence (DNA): TGTGCCAGCAGTTTGTGGACAGGCAACACCGGGGAGCTGTTTTTT. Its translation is CASSLWTGNTGELFF.

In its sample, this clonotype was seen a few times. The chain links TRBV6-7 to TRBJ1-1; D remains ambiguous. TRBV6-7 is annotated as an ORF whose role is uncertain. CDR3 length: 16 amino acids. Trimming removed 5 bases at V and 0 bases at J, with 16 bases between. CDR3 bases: TGTGCCAGCAGTCTCTACATGATGGACTTGAACACTGAAGCTTTCTTT. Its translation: CASSLYMMDLNTEAFF.

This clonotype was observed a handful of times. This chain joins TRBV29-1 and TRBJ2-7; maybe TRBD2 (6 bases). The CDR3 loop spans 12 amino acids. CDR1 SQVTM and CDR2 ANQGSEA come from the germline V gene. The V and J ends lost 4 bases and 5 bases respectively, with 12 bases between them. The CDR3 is CSVGSGRHEQYF. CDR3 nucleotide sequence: TGCAGCGTTGGTTCAGGGAGGCACGAGCAGTACTTC.

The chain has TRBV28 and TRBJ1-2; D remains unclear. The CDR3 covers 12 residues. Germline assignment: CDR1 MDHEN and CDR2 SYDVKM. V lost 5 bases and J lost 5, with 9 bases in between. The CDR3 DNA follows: TGTGCCAGCAGTCGGACTGAGTATGGCTACACCTTC. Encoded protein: CASSRTEYGYTF.

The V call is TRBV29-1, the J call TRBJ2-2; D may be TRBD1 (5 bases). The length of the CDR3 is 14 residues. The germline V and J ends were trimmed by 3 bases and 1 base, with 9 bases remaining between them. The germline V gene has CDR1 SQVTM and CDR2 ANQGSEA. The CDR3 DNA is TGCAGCGTTGATAAGGGGATGAACACCGGGGAGCTGTTTTTT. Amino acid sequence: CSVDKGMNTGELFF.

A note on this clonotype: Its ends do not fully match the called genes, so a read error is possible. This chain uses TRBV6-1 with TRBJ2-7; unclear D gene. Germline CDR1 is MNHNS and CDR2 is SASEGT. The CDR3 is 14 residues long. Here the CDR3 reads CASSVQFGVYEQYF. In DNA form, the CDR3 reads TGTGCCAGCAGCGTACAGTTTGGAGTCTACGAACAGTACTTC.

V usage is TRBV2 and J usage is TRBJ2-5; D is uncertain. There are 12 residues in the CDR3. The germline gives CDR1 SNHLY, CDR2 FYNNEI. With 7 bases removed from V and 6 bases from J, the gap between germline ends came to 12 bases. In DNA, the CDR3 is TGTGCCAGCAAAGGCAGCCCCAAGACCCAGTACTTC. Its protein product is CASKGSPKTQYF.

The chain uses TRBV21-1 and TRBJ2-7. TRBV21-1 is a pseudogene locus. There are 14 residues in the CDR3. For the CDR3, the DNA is TGTGCCAGCAGTCCCAGATGGCAACAGCACGAGCAGTACTTC. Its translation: CASSPRWQQHEQYF.

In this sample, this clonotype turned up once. DNA for the CDR3: TGTGCCAGCAGTCACACACTAGCGGGCTATGAGACCCAGTACTTC. It codes for CASSHTLAGYETQYF. This chain joins TRBV13 and TRBJ2-1; the match to TRBD2 covers 9 bases. Matching the DNA end better, TRBJ2-5 makes the J call doubtful. The CDR3 runs 15 residues. The V gene's germline CDR1 is PRHDT and CDR2 FYEKMQ (reference sequence).

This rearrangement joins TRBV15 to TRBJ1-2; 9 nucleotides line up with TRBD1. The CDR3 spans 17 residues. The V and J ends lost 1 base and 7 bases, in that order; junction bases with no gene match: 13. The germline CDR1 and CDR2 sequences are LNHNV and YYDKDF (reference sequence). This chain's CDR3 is CATSRGVMNRGRAGYTF. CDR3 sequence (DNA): TGTGCCACCAGCAGAGGGGTAATGAACAGGGGGCGCGCTGGCTACACCTTC. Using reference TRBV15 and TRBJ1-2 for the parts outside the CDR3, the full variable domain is DAMVIQNPRYQVTQFGKPVTLSCSQTLNHNVMYWYQQKSSQAPKLLFHYYDKDFNNEADTPDNFQSRRPNTSFCFLDIRSPGLGDTAMYLCATSRGVMNRGRAGYTFGSGTRLTVV.

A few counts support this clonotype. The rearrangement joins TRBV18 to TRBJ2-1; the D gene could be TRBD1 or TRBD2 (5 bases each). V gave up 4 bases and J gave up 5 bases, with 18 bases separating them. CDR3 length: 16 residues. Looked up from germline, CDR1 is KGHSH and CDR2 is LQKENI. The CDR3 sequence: CASSLWGRPTNNEQFF. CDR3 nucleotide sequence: TGTGCCAGCTCACTTTGGGGGAGACCAACCAACAATGAGCAGTTCTTC.

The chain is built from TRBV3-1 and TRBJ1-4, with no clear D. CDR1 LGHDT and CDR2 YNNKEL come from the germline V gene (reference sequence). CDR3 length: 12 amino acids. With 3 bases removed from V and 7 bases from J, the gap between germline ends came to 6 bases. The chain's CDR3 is CASSQKSEKLFF. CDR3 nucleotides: TGTGCCAGCAGCCAGAAGTCTGAAAAACTGTTTTTT.

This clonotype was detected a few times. The CDR3 nucleotides read TGCAGTGCTTCGGAGAGTAACACTGAAGCTTTCTTT. Its protein product is CSASESNTEAFF. The V and J genes are TRBV20-1 and TRBJ1-1; D remains unclear. Trimming stripped 5 bases from V and 2 bases from J, with 9 bases between. The CDR3 length is 12 residues. Germline V gene data show CDR1 as DFQATT and CDR2 as SNEGSKA (reference sequence).

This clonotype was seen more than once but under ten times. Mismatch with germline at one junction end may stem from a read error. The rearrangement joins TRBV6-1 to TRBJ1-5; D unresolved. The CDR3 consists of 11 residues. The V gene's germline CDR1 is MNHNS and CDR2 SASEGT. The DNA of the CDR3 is TGCGCCAGCAGTGAAACCAGCCCCCAGCATTTT. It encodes CASSETSPQHF.

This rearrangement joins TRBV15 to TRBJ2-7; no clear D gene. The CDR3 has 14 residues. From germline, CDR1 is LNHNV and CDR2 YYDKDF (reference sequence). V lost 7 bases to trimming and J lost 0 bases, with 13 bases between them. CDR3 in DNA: TGTGCCACCAATATCGGCGGAAGCTCCTACGAGCAGTACTTC. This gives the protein CATNIGGSSYEQYF.

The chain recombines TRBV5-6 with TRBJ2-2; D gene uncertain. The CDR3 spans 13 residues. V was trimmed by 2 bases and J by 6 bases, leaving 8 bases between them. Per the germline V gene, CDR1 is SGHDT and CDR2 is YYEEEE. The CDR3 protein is CASSFGQPGELFF. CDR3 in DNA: TGTGCCAGCAGCTTTGGTCAGCCCGGGGAGCTGTTTTTT.

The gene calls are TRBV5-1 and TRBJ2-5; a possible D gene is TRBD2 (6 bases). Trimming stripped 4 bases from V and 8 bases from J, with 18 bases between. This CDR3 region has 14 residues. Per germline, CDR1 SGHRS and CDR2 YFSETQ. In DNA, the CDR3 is TGCGCCAGCAGCAAGGGACTCAATGAGATCACCCAGTACTTC. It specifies CASSKGLNEITQYF.

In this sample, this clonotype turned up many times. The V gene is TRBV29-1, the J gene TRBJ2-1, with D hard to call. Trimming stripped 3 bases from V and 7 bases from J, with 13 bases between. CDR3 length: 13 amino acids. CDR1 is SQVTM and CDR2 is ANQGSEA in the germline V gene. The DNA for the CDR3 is TGCAGCGTTGACAGGAGAAATGGAAATGAGCAGTTCTTC. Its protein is CSVDRRNGNEQFF.

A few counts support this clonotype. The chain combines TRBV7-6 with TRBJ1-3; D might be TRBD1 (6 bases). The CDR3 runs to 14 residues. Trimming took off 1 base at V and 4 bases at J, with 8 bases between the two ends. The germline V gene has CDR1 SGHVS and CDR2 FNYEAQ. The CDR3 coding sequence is TGTGCCAGCAGCTTAGAGACAGGAGGAAACACCATATATTTT. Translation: CASSLETGGNTIYF.